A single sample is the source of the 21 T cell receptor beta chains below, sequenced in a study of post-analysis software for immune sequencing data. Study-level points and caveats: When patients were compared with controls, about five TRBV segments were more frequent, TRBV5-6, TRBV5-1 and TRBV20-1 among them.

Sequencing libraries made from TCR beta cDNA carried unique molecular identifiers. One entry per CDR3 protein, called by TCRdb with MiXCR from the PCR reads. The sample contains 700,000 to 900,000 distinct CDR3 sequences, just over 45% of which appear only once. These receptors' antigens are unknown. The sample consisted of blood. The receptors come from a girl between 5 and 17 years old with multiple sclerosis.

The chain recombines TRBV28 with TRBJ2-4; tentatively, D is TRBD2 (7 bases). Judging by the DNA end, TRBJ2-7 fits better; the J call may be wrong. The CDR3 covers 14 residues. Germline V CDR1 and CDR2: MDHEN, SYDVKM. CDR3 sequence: CASSWGGPRYEQYF. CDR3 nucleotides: TGTGCCAGCAGTTGGGGGGGCCCACGCTACGAGCAGTACTTC.

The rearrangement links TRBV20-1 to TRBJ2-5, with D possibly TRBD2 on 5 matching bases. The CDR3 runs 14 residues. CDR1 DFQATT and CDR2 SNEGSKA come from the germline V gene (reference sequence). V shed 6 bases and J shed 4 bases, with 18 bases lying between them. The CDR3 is CSAPPGSGGETQYF. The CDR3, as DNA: TGCAGTGCCCCTCCGGGGAGTGGAGGAGAGACCCAGTACTTC.

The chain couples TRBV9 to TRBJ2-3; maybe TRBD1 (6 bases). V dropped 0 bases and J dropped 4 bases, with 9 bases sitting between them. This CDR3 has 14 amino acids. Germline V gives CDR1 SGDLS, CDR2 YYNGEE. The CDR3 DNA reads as TGTGCCAGCAGCGTAGTACAGGGAGCAGATACGCAGTATTTT. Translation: CASSVVQGADTQYF.

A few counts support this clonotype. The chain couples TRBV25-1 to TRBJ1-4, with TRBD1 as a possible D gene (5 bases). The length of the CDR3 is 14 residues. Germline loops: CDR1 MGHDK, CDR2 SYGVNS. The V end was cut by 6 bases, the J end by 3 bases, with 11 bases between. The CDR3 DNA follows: TGTGCCAGCAGGGCCGGGGGTGCTAATGAAAAACTGTTTTTT. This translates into CASRAGGANEKLFF.

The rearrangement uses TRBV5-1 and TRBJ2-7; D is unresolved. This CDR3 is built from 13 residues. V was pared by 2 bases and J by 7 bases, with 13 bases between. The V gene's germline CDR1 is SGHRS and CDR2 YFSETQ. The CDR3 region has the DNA TGCGCCAGCAGCTTCTCAGTCTACAATGAGCAGTACTTC. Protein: CASSFSVYNEQYF.

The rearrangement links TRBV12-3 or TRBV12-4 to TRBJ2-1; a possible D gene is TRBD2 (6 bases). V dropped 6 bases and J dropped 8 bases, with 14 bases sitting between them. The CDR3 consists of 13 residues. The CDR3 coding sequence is TGTGCCAGCAGCCCTACGGGAGTGGATGAGCAGTTCTTC. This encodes CASSPTGVDEQFF.

Here the CDR3 DNA reads TGCAGTGCTAGGGTAGGACCGAACAATCAGCCCCAGCATTTT. This gives the protein CSARVGPNNQPQHF. The gene calls are TRBV20-1 and TRBJ1-5; the D is unclear. The V gene lost 3 bases and the J gene lost 3 bases, with 12 bases spanning the gap. Looked up from germline, CDR1 is DFQATT and CDR2 is SNEGSKA (reference sequence). The CDR3 has 14 residues.

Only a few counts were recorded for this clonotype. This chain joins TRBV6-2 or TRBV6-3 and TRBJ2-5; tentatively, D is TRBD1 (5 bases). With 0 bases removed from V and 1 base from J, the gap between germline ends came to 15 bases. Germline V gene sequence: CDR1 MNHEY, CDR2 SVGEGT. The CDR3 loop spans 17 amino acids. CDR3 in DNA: TGTGCCAGCAGTTACTCCACGTGGGCAGGGCTCCAAGAGACCCAGTACTTC. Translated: CASSYSTWAGLQETQYF.

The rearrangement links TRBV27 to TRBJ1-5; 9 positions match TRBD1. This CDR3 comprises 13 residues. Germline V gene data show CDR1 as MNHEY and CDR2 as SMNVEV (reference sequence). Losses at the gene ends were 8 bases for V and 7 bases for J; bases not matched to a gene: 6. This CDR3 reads CASAGTGNQPQHF. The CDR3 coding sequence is TGTGCCAGCGCCGGGACAGGGAACCAGCCCCAGCATTTT.

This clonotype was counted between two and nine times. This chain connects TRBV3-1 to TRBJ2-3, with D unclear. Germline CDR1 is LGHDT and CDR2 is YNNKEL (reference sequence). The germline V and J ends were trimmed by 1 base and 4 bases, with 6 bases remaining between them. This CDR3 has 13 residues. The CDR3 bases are TGTGCCAGCAGCCAAGTCGACGCAGATACGCAGTATTTT. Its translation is CASSQVDADTQYF.

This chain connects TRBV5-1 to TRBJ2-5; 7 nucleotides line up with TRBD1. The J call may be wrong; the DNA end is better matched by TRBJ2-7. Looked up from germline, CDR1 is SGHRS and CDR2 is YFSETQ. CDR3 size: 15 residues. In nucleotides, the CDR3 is TGCGCCAGCAGCTTGGGACAGGGTCCCGTCGACGAGCAGTACTTC. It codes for CASSLGQGPVDEQYF.

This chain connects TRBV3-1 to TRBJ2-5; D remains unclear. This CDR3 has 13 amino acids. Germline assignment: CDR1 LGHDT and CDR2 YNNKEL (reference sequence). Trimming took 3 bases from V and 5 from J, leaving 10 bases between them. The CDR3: CASSHASRETQYF. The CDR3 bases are TGTGCCAGCAGCCATGCCTCCCGGGAGACCCAGTACTTC.

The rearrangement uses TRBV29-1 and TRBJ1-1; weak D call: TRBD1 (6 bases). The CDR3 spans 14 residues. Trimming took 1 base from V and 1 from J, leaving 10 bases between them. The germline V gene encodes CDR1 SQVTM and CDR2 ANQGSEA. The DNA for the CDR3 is TGCAGCGTTGAAGCCCTCAGGGGGAACACTGAAGCTTTCTTT. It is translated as CSVEALRGNTEAFF.

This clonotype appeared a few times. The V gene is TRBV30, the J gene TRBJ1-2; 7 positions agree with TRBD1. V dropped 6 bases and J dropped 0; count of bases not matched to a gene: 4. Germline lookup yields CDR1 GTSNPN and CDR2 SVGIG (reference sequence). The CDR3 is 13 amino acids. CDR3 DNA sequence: TGTGCCTGCCACAGGGGTTCTAACTATGGCTACACCTTC. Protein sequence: CACHRGSNYGYTF.

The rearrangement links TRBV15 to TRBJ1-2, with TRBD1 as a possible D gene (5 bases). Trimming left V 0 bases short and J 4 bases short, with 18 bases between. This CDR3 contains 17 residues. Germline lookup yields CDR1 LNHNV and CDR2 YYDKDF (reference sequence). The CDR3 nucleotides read TGTGCCACCAGCAGAGATCGCCGGGACTCGGGAGGCTATGGCTACACCTTC. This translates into CATSRDRRDSGGYGYTF.

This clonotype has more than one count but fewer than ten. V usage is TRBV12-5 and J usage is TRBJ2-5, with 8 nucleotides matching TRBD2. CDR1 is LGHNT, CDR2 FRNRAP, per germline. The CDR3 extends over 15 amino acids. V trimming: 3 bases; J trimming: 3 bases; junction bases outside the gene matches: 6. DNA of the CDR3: TGTGCTAGTGGTTTACCCGGACTAGCAGAAGAGACCCAGTACTTC. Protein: CASGLPGLAEETQYF. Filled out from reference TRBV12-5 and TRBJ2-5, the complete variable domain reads DARVTQTPRHKVTEMGQEVTMRCQPILGHNTVFWYRQTMMQGLELLAYFRNRAPLDDSGMPKDRFSAEMPDATLATLKIQPSEPRDSAVYFCASGLPGLAEETQYFGPGTRLLVL.

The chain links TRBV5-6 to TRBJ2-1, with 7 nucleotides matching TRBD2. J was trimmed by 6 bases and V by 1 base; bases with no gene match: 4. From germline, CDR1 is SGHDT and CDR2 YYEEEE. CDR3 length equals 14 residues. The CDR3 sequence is CASSLRGSRNEQFF. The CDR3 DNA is TGTGCCAGCAGCTTGCGCGGGAGTCGCAATGAGCAGTTCTTC. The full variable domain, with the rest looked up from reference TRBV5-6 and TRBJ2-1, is DAGVTQSPTHLIKTRGQQVTLRCSPKSGHDTVSWYQQALGQGPQFIFQYYEEEERQRGNFPDRFSGHQFPNYSSELNVNALLLGDSALYLCASSLRGSRNEQFFGPGTRLTVL.

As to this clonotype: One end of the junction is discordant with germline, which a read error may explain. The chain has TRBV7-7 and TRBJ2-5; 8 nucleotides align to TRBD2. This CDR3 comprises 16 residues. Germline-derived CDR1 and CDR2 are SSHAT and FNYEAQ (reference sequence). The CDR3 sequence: CASSLGSAGVQETQYF. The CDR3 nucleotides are TGTGCTAGCAGCTTAGGCTCAGCGGGAGTTCAAGAGACCCAGTACTTC.

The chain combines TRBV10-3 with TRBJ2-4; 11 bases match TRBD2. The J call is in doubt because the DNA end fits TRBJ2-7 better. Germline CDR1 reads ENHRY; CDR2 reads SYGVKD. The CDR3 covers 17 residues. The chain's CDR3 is CAISEAPRLAGNNEQYF. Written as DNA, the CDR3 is TGTGCCATCAGTGAGGCCCCCAGACTAGCGGGAAACAACGAGCAGTACTTC.

The CDR3 sequence is CASGQDSAGGQYEQYF. CDR3 DNA sequence: TGTGCCAGCGGTCAAGACTCAGCGGGAGGGCAATACGAGCAGTACTTC. The J gene is TRBJ2-5, the V gene TRBV28; TRBD2 aligns across 10 bases. With the DNA end fitting TRBJ2-7 better, the J assignment may be wrong. The CDR3 spans 16 residues. CDR1 and CDR2 (germline): MDHEN, SYDVKM.

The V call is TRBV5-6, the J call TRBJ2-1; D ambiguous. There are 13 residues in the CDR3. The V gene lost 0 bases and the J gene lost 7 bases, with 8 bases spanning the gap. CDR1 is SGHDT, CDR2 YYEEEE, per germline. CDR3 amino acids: CASSLVRENEQFF. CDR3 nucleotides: TGTGCCAGCAGCTTGGTCCGAGAGAATGAGCAGTTCTTC.